Listed below are T cell receptor beta chains from one sample, sequenced in a study of T-cell reconstitution after alpha-beta-depleted transplantation in children. TCRdb re-called the PCR reads with MiXCR, one entry per CDR3 protein. Found here are some 550,000 distinct CDR3 sequences, about 17% of them singletons; the top ten hold more than 2.5%. The sequencing here drew on PBMCs from the stem cell graft donor, taken from the stem cell graft. Receptors were obtained from a human donor who donated a stem cell graft to a child with acute lymphoblastic leukemia. CDR3s leave out the opening cysteine and the closing phenylalanine or tryptophan. Fields, in order: V gene, J gene, CDR3 protein.

v_call: TRBV6-1
j_call: TRBJ2-1
cdr3_aa: ASSPRSGGDLYNEQF

v_call: TRBV21-1
j_call: TRBJ2-7
cdr3_aa: VLSKGGRDTYEQY

v_call: TRBV7-9
j_call: TRBJ2-1
cdr3_aa: ASSLAGTRGSYNEQF

v_call: TRBV27
j_call: TRBJ1-1
cdr3_aa: ASSLLRSGNTEAF

v_call: TRBV6-1
j_call: TRBJ2-7
cdr3_aa: ASIPAGGPYEQY

v_call: TRBV6-2/TRBV6-3
j_call: TRBJ2-7
cdr3_aa: ASSPRDRPSYEQY

v_call: TRBV20-1
j_call: TRBJ2-5
cdr3_aa: SATQETQY

v_call: TRBV20-1
j_call: TRBJ1-5
cdr3_aa: SARDRVRGENQPQH

v_call: TRBV12-3/TRBV12-4
j_call: TRBJ2-5
cdr3_aa: ASSLSLGGETQY

v_call: TRBV25-1
j_call: TRBJ1-2
cdr3_aa: ASRRTGERGIYGYT

v_call: TRBV7-2
j_call: TRBJ2-1
cdr3_aa: ASSLLGAAVYNEQF

v_call: TRBV7-8
j_call: TRBJ1-3
cdr3_aa: ASRGGIGNTIY

v_call: TRBV6-1
j_call: TRBJ2-7
cdr3_aa: ASGDLTKFEQY

v_call: TRBV7-2
j_call: TRBJ2-1
cdr3_aa: ASSLRLGNHNEQF

v_call: TRBV4-1
j_call: TRBJ1-1
cdr3_aa: ASSQHTTGEWGEAF

v_call: TRBV29-1
j_call: TRBJ2-2
cdr3_aa: SVVYALGSTGELF

v_call: TRBV7-9
j_call: TRBJ1-5
cdr3_aa: ASRSGDPNQPQH

v_call: TRBV12-3/TRBV12-4
j_call: TRBJ1-1
cdr3_aa: AISGGVRDTEAF

v_call: TRBV18
j_call: TRBJ2-1
cdr3_aa: ASSPRPGQGDNEQF

v_call: TRBV20-1
j_call: TRBJ1-5
cdr3_aa: SARDLKSNQPQH

v_call: TRBV20-1
j_call: TRBJ2-1
cdr3_aa: SARDFGGSYNEQF

v_call: TRBV12-3/TRBV12-4
j_call: TRBJ2-7
cdr3_aa: ASSIQGYEQH

v_call: TRBV7-2
j_call: TRBJ2-1
cdr3_aa: ASSRGLRSSYNEQF

v_call: TRBV12-3/TRBV12-4
j_call: TRBJ2-3
cdr3_aa: ASSQKTPGGVEDTQY

v_call: TRBV29-1
j_call: TRBJ2-5
cdr3_aa: SVEDRVLQETQY

v_call: TRBV5-1
j_call: TRBJ2-2
cdr3_aa: ASSLLWEGSGELF

v_call: TRBV20-1
j_call: TRBJ2-5
cdr3_aa: SARDLSQADGGGPGETQY

v_call: TRBV9
j_call: TRBJ2-5
cdr3_aa: ASSVDPGTSEETQY

v_call: TRBV7-9
j_call: TRBJ2-7
cdr3_aa: ASSPEGTTDEQY

v_call: TRBV7-3
j_call: TRBJ2-5
cdr3_aa: ASSQRGGLQETQY

v_call: TRBV11-2
j_call: TRBJ2-4
cdr3_aa: ASSFQGLAKNIQY

v_call: TRBV13
j_call: TRBJ2-7
cdr3_aa: ASSYDGRGKEQY

v_call: TRBV20-1
j_call: TRBJ1-5
cdr3_aa: SARLGAGGINQPQH